A selection of T cell receptor beta chains follows, all from one sample in a study of shared clonotypes between healthy human individuals. Here immunoSEQ multiplex PCR was the method, and the copy in TCRdb shows in-frame clones only, minus some. The profile shows approximately 2,000,000 clones, roughly 92% of them singletons. The sequencing sample was made of naive CD4+ T cells from PBMCs. The receptors shown here come from a man between 18 and 29 years old in good health. Some clones in this sample may be carry-over from other donors' samples. The CDR3 runs from the conserved cysteine through the conserved F or W. D genes are given only for firm matches. The size of a clone is reported for some rows only, either as once, few or many, or as a class for expanded clones.

cdr3_aa	cdr3_nt	d_call	v_call	j_call	clone_size
CASSDRLLQGFGDTQYF	TGTGCCAGCAGCGACCGACTACTACAGGGATTCGGAGATACGCAGTATTTT	-	TRBV5-4	TRBJ2-3	-
CASSLQGNGANVLTF	TGCGCCAGCAGCTTACAGGGGAACGGGGCCAACGTCCTGACTTTC	TRBD1	TRBV5-1	TRBJ2-6	-
CASSLEQLTGELFF	TGCGCCAGCAGCTTGGAACAGCTAACCGGGGAGCTGTTTTTT	-	TRBV5-1	TRBJ2-2	-
CASSSPGGRGEQFF	TGTGCCAGCAGCTCCCCGGGGGGGCGGGGTGAGCAGTTCTTC	TRBD2	TRBV7-2	TRBJ2-1	once
CASSPNRVGYGYTF	TGTGCCAGCAGCCCGAACAGGGTTGGATATGGCTACACCTTC	-	TRBV7-3	TRBJ1-2	-
CASSLSGPGEAFF	TGTGCCAGCAGCTTATCAGGGCCGGGGGAAGCTTTCTTT	-	TRBV7-3	TRBJ1-1	-
CASSDLRKGNGYTF	TGTGCCAGCAGTGATTTGAGAAAAGGGAATGGCTACACCTTC	-	TRBV2	TRBJ1-2	-
CASTPRGGNYEQYF	TGTGCCAGCACCCCTCGGGGGGGGAACTACGAGCAGTACTTC	TRBD2	TRBV27	TRBJ2-7	-
CASSRTGGNEQFF	TGTGCCAGCAGCCGAACAGGGGGCAATGAGCAGTTCTTC	TRBD1	TRBV11-3	TRBJ2-1	-
CSAGGVHEQYF	TGCAGTGCTGGTGGGGTCCACGAGCAGTACTTC	-	TRBV20-1	TRBJ2-7	-
CASSYSGRGNTGELFF	TGTGCCAGCAGTTACTCAGGGCGAGGGAACACCGGGGAGCTGTTTTTT	-	TRBV6-6	TRBJ2-2	-
CASSLSNSRAAPNEKLFF	TGTGCCAGCAGTTTATCGAATTCCAGGGCGGCACCTAATGAAAAACTGTTTTTT	-	TRBV27	TRBJ1-4	-
CSVGAGGIRDTQYF	TGCAGCGTTGGGGCAGGGGGTATCAGAGATACGCAGTATTTT	TRBD1	TRBV29-1	TRBJ2-3	-
CASSLAPAGDPDTQYF	TGCGCCAGCAGCTTGGCCCCGGCGGGAGATCCAGATACGCAGTATTTT	TRBD2	TRBV5-1	TRBJ2-3	once
CAWSINSLTAQHF	TGTGCCTGGAGTATTAACAGCCTTACGGCCCAGCATTTT	-	TRBV30	TRBJ1-5	-
CATSRGFPGQGDTEAFF	TGTGCCACCAGCAGAGGTTTTCCGGGACAGGGAGACACTGAAGCTTTCTTT	TRBD1	TRBV15	TRBJ1-1	-
CATSRDPGQKNTEAFF	TGTGCCACCAGCAGAGATCCGGGACAAAAGAACACTGAAGCTTTCTTT	-	TRBV15	TRBJ1-1	-
CASSRPAGVGETQYF	TGTGCCAGCAGCCGACCAGCGGGAGTTGGGGAGACCCAGTACTTC	TRBD2	TRBV7-2	TRBJ2-5	-
CASSTRQGTYNF	TGTGCCAGCAGCACTCGACAGGGGACTTATAACTTC	TRBD1	TRBV11-2	TRBJ2-5	-
CATSLRTGGGYEQYF	TGTGCCACCAGCCTAAGAACGGGGGGCGGTTACGAGCAGTACTTC	-	TRBV15	TRBJ2-7	-
CASSQPIGGPGYTF	TGTGCCAGCAGCCAACCCATAGGGGGGCCAGGCTACACCTTC	-	TRBV4-2	TRBJ1-2	few
CASSFGLRRETQYF	TGCGCCAGCAGCTTCGGGCTTAGGCGGGAGACCCAGTACTTC	-	TRBV5-1	TRBJ2-5	-
CASSSSRGANVLTF	TGTGCCAGCAGCTCAAGTCGAGGGGCCAACGTCCTGACTTTC	-	TRBV7-9	TRBJ2-6	-
CASSLEGPTNSNQPQHF	TGCGCCAGCAGCTTGGAAGGTCCCACGAATAGCAATCAGCCCCAGCATTTT	-	TRBV5-1	TRBJ1-5	-
CASSQGEGGATYGYTF	TGCGCCAGCAGCCAAGGGGAAGGGGGGGCCACCTATGGCTACACCTTC	-	TRBV4-3	TRBJ1-2	-
CSVVWGVSYEQYF	TGCAGCGTTGTTTGGGGGGTCTCGTACGAGCAGTACTTC	-	TRBV29-1	TRBJ2-7	-
CASSEQDGYEQYF	TGTGCCAGCAGTGAACAGGACGGGTACGAGCAGTACTTC	-	TRBV6-1	TRBJ2-7	-
CASRPFGGQTQYF	TGTGCCAGCAGGCCCTTCGGGGGTCAGACCCAGTACTTC	-	TRBV5-6	TRBJ2-5	-
CASSQVNSGSGNEQFF	TGTGCCAGCAGCCAAGTTAATAGCGGGAGTGGAAATGAGCAGTTCTTC	TRBD2	TRBV4-2	TRBJ2-1	-
CAWSVGRLGPLLYNEQFF	TGTGCCTGGAGTGTTGGGAGACTAGGGCCTCTCCTCTACAATGAGCAGTTCTTC	-	TRBV30	TRBJ2-1	-
CASSVTTTSGELFF	TGTGCCAGCAGCGTAACGACTACCAGCGGGGAGCTGTTTTTT	-	TRBV9	TRBJ2-2	-
CASSLRTGSNQPQHF	TGTGCCAGCAGCTTAAGGACTGGGAGCAATCAGCCCCAGCATTTT	-	TRBV11-2	TRBJ1-5	-
CASSQALAGAYNEQFF	TGTGCCAGCAGCCAAGCCCTAGCGGGCGCGTACAATGAGCAGTTCTTC	TRBD2	TRBV14	TRBJ2-1	-